Listed here are 15 T cell receptor beta chains from one sample, sequenced in a study of shared clonotypes between healthy human individuals. Naive CD8 cells comprised CD45RO-negative, CCR7-positively selected cells, excluding terminally differentiated effector memory CD45RA+ cells. Sequencing used immunoSEQ multiplex PCR; TCRdb keeps in-frame clones, though not all of them. Among some 580,000 clones listed, more than 95% were seen once. The sample taken for sequencing was naive CD8+ T cells sorted from blood. The receptors derive from a man aged 25-45 years in good health.

J is TRBJ2-2 and V is TRBV7-8, with D unresolved. CDR3 size: 17 residues. V lost 1 base and J lost 0, with 12 bases in between. CDR1 is SGHVS, CDR2 FQNEAQ, per germline. CDR3 DNA sequence: TGTGCCAGCAGCTTAGATCGGACCGGATCGAACACCGGGGAGCTGTTTTTT. Amino acid sequence: CASSLDRTGSNTGELFF.

The genes are TRBV11-2 and TRBJ2-3; 7 bases are shared with TRBD1. The CDR3 spans 15 residues. Germline assignment: CDR1 SGHAT and CDR2 FQNNGV. Trimming at V came to 6 bases and at J to 4 bases, leaving 10 bases not matched to a gene. In DNA, the CDR3 is TGTGCCAGCAGGACCGACAGGGATCGAGCAGATACGCAGTATTTT. It is translated as CASRTDRDRADTQYF.

The V gene is TRBV11-2, the J gene TRBJ2-3, with a possible D match to TRBD2 (5 bases). Trimming stripped 5 bases from V and 1 base from J, with 13 bases between. The CDR3 is made up of 15 amino acids. CDR1 is SGHAT and CDR2 is FQNNGV in the germline V gene. The CDR3 protein is CASSARARGTDTQYF. CDR3 DNA: TGTGCCAGCAGCGCACGAGCGCGGGGCACAGATACGCAGTATTTT.

This sequence joins TRBV7-8 and TRBJ2-1, with unresolved D. Germline V gives CDR1 SGHVS, CDR2 FQNEAQ. Trimming cost V 4 bases and J 10 bases, with 11 bases left between them. This CDR3 is built from 12 residues. The CDR3 is CASSSSNREQFF. CDR3 coding DNA: TGTGCCAGCAGCTCTTCTAATCGAGAGCAGTTCTTC.

The chain is built from TRBV5-1 and TRBJ2-7; D is perhaps TRBD1 (6 bases). The V and J ends lost 5 bases and 2 bases respectively, with 8 bases between them. In germline, CDR1 is SGHRS, CDR2 YFSETQ. There are 12 residues in the CDR3. The CDR3 DNA reads TGCGCCAGCAGAGGACAGACCTACGAGCAGTACTTC. Translation: CASRGQTYEQYF.

This chain uses TRBV4-1 with TRBJ2-5; no reliable D call. The germline V gene has CDR1 MGHRA and CDR2 YSYEKL. Between the trimmed V and J ends, which lost 2 bases and 2 bases, there was a span of 9 bases. The CDR3 extends over 14 amino acids. The CDR3 spells CASSQTLTQETQYF. The CDR3 DNA reads as TGCGCCAGCAGCCAAACTCTCACGCAAGAGACCCAGTACTTC.

The CDR3 here is CASSVDVDSYEQYF. CDR3 sequence (DNA): TGTGCCAGCAGCGTAGATGTGGACTCCTACGAGCAGTACTTC. The rearrangement links TRBV9 to TRBJ2-7; no definite D call. CDR1 and CDR2 from the germline V gene are SGDLS and YYNGEE. This CDR3 contains 14 residues. Between the trimmed V and J ends, which lost 0 bases and 0 bases, there was a span of 7 bases.

The gene calls are TRBV9 and TRBJ2-1; tentative D call: TRBD2 (6 bases). Trimming removed 7 bases at V and 5 bases at J, with 10 bases between. The CDR3 loop spans 12 amino acids. From germline, CDR1 is SGDLS and CDR2 YYNGEE. The CDR3 sequence: CASGTLDNEQFF. CDR3 DNA: TGTGCCAGCGGGACTCTGGACAATGAGCAGTTCTTC.

The chain recombines TRBV2 with TRBJ2-7, with 7 bases identical to TRBD1. This CDR3 has 13 amino acids. Germline lookup yields CDR1 SNHLY and CDR2 FYNNEI. V was clipped by 11 bases and J by 0 bases; unmatched bases: 7. The CDR3 region is CAGEGAGSYEQYF. The CDR3 DNA reads TGTGCCGGCGAGGGGGCGGGCTCCTACGAGCAGTACTTC.

V gene TRBV27 combines with J gene TRBJ2-1, with TRBD2 matching 13 bases. The CDR3 sequence is 17 residues long. V shed 0 bases, J shed 9 bases, and the junction held 8 bases outside the gene matches. Germline V gene lookup returns CDR1 MNHEY and CDR2 SMNVEV (reference sequence). The CDR3 here is CASSLSGGLAGVSEQFF. In nucleotides, the CDR3 is TGTGCCAGCAGTTTATCCGGAGGACTAGCGGGAGTTAGTGAGCAGTTCTTC.

The gene calls are TRBV7-9 and TRBJ2-3; 8 nucleotides line up with TRBD2. The CDR3 sequence is 14 residues long. V lost 4 bases, J lost 6 bases, and 6 bases stayed unmatched. The germline CDR1 and CDR2 sequences are SEHNR and FQNEAQ (reference sequence). The CDR3 loop is CASSYTGGRDTQYF. DNA of the CDR3: TGTGCCAGCAGCTATACGGGAGGGCGCGATACGCAGTATTTT.

The rearrangement links TRBV28 to TRBJ2-1; weak D call: TRBD2 (6 bases). Germline V lookup: CDR1 MDHEN, CDR2 SYDVKM. V gave up 3 bases and J gave up 4 bases, with 19 bases separating them. The CDR3 is 17 residues long. CDR3: CASSLPEGLGLYNEQFF. The CDR3 region has the DNA TGTGCCAGCAGTTTGCCCGAGGGACTGGGGTTGTACAATGAGCAGTTCTTC.

The J gene is TRBJ2-2, the V gene TRBV7-9; D is unclear. The germline V and J ends were trimmed by 1 base and 8 bases, with 5 bases remaining between them. Germline V gene sequence: CDR1 SEHNR, CDR2 FQNEAQ (reference sequence). This CDR3 is built from 12 residues. In DNA form, the CDR3 reads TGTGCCAGCAGCTTAGGTCTAGGGGAGCTGTTTTTT. This gives the protein CASSLGLGELFF.

J is TRBJ2-1 and V is TRBV28; possibly TRBD2 for D (6 bases). Between the trimmed V and J ends, which lost 4 bases and 4 bases, there was a span of 11 bases. CDR3 length: 14 amino acids. The germline CDR1 and CDR2 sequences are MDHEN and SYDVKM. CDR3 in amino acids: CASSYRDFYNEQFF. CDR3 coding DNA: TGTGCCAGCAGTTACCGGGACTTTTACAATGAGCAGTTCTTC.

The chain has TRBV4-1 and TRBJ2-5, with a weak D call TRBD2 (6 bases). Trimming took 2 bases from V and 5 from J, leaving 15 bases between them. The CDR3 has 15 residues. Germline V gene data show CDR1 as MGHRA and CDR2 as YSYEKL. The CDR3 here is CASSQSRREFETQYF. Here the CDR3 DNA reads TGCGCCAGCAGCCAAAGCCGGCGGGAATTTGAGACCCAGTACTTC.